Listed below are T cell receptor beta chains from one sample, sequenced in a study of cytomegalovirus exposure and HLA in healthy donors. Generated by immunoSEQ multiplex PCR, the TCRdb table keeps only in-frame clones and is missing some. Here the sample spans fewer than 250,000 clones, roughly 77% being singletons. The source material was PBMCs. Receptors originate from a male donor in good health and CMV-seropositive. Both conserved end residues are part of each CDR3. The D gene is left open where the match is weak. Expanded clones get a size class; other rows say once, few or many, or leave the size out.

>TRBV6-5|TRBD2|few|TRBJ2-1
TGTGCCAGCAGGCGGGAGGGGTCCTACAATGAGCAGTTCTTC
CASRREGSYNEQFF
>TRBV11-2|TRBD2|.|TRBJ2-1
TGTGCCAGCAGCCCTTGGAGCGGGAGGGGCGATGAGCAGTTCTTC
CASSPWSGRGDEQFF
>TRBV18|.|.|TRBJ1-4
TGTGCCAGCTCGCCCTGGGGGCAGTTAAATGAAAAACTGTTTTTT
CASSPWGQLNEKLFF
>TRBV6-6|.|.|TRBJ2-1
TGTGCCAGCAGCCTTCAGCGGGTATCCCCCTACAATGAGCAGTTCTTC
CASSLQRVSPYNEQFF
>TRBV18|TRBD1|few|TRBJ1-1
TGTGCCAGCTCACCCCCTTTGGGACAGGGGGGGACTGAAGCTTTCTTT
CASSPPLGQGGTEAFF
>TRBV9|TRBD1|.|TRBJ2-1
TGTGCCAGCAGCTTAGGACAGGGAGTACACAATGAGCAGTTCTTC
CASSLGQGVHNEQFF
>TRBV27|TRBD2|.|TRBJ2-7
TGTGCCAGCAGCTGGGTGGAGGGAGGGCTCCCCTACGAGCAGTACTTC
CASSWVEGGLPYEQYF
>TRBV7-2|TRBD2|.|TRBJ2-5
TGTGCCAGCAGCCTTGGGACTAGCGGGGGCAGCCCCACTGGGACCCAGTACTTC
CASSLGTSGGSPTGTQYF
>TRBV6-5|.|once|TRBJ2-4
TGTGCCAGCAGTTACGGGGGAGGCAAAAACATTCAGTACTTC
CASSYGGGKNIQYF
>TRBV14|TRBD1|.|TRBJ2-7
TGTGCCAGCAGCCAAAGGGACAGCTCCTACGAGCAGTACTTC
CASSQRDSSYEQYF
>TRBV18|.|.|TRBJ1-3
TGTGCCAGCTCACTACCGGGGACTCGGTACGGAAACACCATATATTTT
CASSLPGTRYGNTIYF
>TRBV7-6|.|once|TRBJ1-3
TGTGCCAGCAGCACCCCCCTGGGCGGAGAAACGAGGGGGACCATATATTTT
CASSTPLGGETRGTIYF
>TRBV7-2|TRBD1|.|TRBJ1-5
TGTGCCAGCAGCTTCGACAGGGGGCGCAACAATCAGCCCCAGCATTTT
CASSFDRGRNNQPQHF
>TRBV7-3|TRBD1|.|TRBJ1-2
TGTGCCAGCAGCCAGACAGGGAACTATGGCTACACCTTC
CASSQTGNYGYTF
>TRBV6-5|.|.|TRBJ1-4
TGTGCCACCCAGTCCGCGAGGAACGAAAAACTGTTTTTT
CATQSARNEKLFF
>TRBV5-1|TRBD1|.|TRBJ2-7
TGCGCCAGCAGCTTGTTAGGACAGGGACCCTACGAGCAGTACTTC
CASSLLGQGPYEQYF
>TRBV28|TRBD1|.|TRBJ1-1
TGTGCCAGCGTGGGGCGACTTTGGACAGGGGGGACGGTCACTGAAGCTTTCTTT
CASVGRLWTGGTVTEAFF
>TRBV7-2|.|.|TRBJ2-7
TGTGCCAGCAGCTCCGCGGCGGCCGTTTACGAGCAGTACTTC
CASSSAAAVYEQYF
>TRBV10-3|TRBD2|.|TRBJ2-5
TGTGCCATCAGTGTGCCCCCCCGTAGGTCTACTAGCGGGAGTGGTTTGGAGACCCAGTACTTC
CAISVPPRRSTSGSGLETQYF
>TRBV7-2|.|.|TRBJ2-5
TGTGCCAGCAGCCAGACTCGCTTTGGGGAGCAGTACTTC
CASSQTRFGEQYF
>TRBV21-1|.|.|TRBJ2-7
TGTGCCAGCAGCAAAACCGCGGGGGGCCTCTACGAGCAGTACTTC
CASSKTAGGLYEQYF